The rows below give T cell receptor beta chains drawn from one sample of a study of PD-1 blockade in classical Hodgkin lymphoma. TCRdb's table, derived via immunoSEQ multiplex PCR, lists solely in-frame clones and lacks some. Among about 27,000 clones listed, about four fifths were seen once. Sequences were derived from peripheral blood mononuclear cells (PBMCs), sampled before the second cycle of nivolumab. These receptors were obtained from a human donor with classical Hodgkin lymphoma. Each CDR3 is given without its conserved first and last residue.

j_call cdr3_length v_call cdr3_aa
TRBJ1-2 12 TRBV18 ASSPTAQSYGYT
TRBJ2-2 12 TRBV7-3 ASSTGAGGGELF
TRBJ1-1 12 TRBV5-1 ASGVQGPNTEAF
TRBJ2-7 10 TRBV18 ASSPGLYEQY
TRBJ2-2 12 TRBV5-1 ASSPGANTGELF
TRBJ1-1 12 TRBV28 ASSLGGWVPEAF
TRBJ1-2 11 TRBV4-3 ASSQDLGAGYT
TRBJ2-5 9 TRBV6-1 ASSEMVEKY
TRBJ2-5 14 TRBV4-3 ASSQNVMSAAETQY
TRBJ1-1 10 TRBV7-2 ASSFPNTEAF
TRBJ1-6 13 TRBV7-9 ATLNFVGNNSPLH